What follows describes a single T cell receptor (beta chain). Antigen unknown. The data stem from a study of shared clonotypes between healthy human individuals. Study information: Donor ages ranged 18 to 49 years: a couple of women, a few men. Each donor's CD4 naive and CD4 memory cells filled three plates apiece, CD8 naive two, and CD8 memory one. Overall study results and limits: The four-donor shared clonotypes exceeded non-shared clonotypes in generation probability, with non-shared ones scoring lower.

Assay execution took place at the deep level. Here immunoSEQ multiplex PCR was the method, and the copy in TCRdb shows in-frame clones only, minus some. The sample has around 700,000 clones, about 74% seen once. The V gene's germline CDR1 is PRHDT and CDR2 FYEKMQ (reference sequence). Trimming shortened V by 1 base and J by 6 bases, and 26 bases separated the two germline ends. The CDR3 is 19 amino acids. The sample consisted of memory CD4+ T cells sorted from blood. Subset reported: CD45RA-negative fraction. The chain joins TRBV13 to TRBJ2-3; the D gene is possibly TRBD2 (7 bases). The TCR originated in a woman in her twenties or thirties in good health. CDR3 bases: TGTGCCAGCAGCTTAGAGGGGGGGGCCCGGGACTTTCCCCGGGATACGCAGTATTTT. It translates to CASSLEGGARDFPRDTQYF.